This TCR beta chain was sequenced for a study of T cells after yellow fever vaccination. MiXCR, run by TCRdb on the 5' RACE reads, gives a single entry per CDR3 protein. This table has around 610,000 distinct CDR3 sequences, roughly 13% appearing once. Germline CDR1 is MNHEY and CDR2 is SMNVEV (reference sequence). After removal of 5 bases from V and 7 bases from J, the junction contained 13 bases not matched to a gene. The CDR3 totals 15 residues. Sequenced material: PBMCs, taken on the day of the yellow fever booster vaccination. The sequence derives from a man between 25 and 39 years old who received the YFV17D yellow fever vaccine. V and J are TRBV27 and TRBJ1-2; 7 bases are a match to TRBD1. CDR3 loop: CASSPAGTATGGYTF. The CDR3 DNA reads as TGTGCCAGCAGTCCCGCCGGGACAGCTACCGGTGGCTACACCTTC.